Listed below are T cell receptor beta chains from one sample, sequenced in a study of T cell changes during pregnancy in multiple sclerosis. TCRdb keeps only in-frame clones here, not all; method: immunoSEQ multiplex PCR. This table holds tens of thousands of clones, around 85% found once. The specimen comprised CD8+ T cells from peripheral blood mononuclear cells, sampled before pregnancy. Receptors originate from a female donor with multiple sclerosis, enrolled in a pregnancy study. The CDR3 runs from the conserved cysteine through the conserved F or W. A D gene is named only where the DNA matches it firmly. Size tells how often a clone was seen (once, few, many) or the class of an expanded clone, and some rows leave it out.

cdr3_nt,cdr3_aa,j_call,d_call,clone_size,cdr3_length,v_call
TGTGCCAGCAGTGACAGCGAACAGGGGGGGGCAGATACGCAGTATTTT,CASSDSEQGGADTQYF,TRBJ2-3,.,.,16,TRBV6-4
TGTGCCAGTAGTATTAAGGACGGGGGCACTGAAGCTTTCTTT,CASSIKDGGTEAFF,TRBJ1-1,.,.,14,TRBV19
TGTGCCAGCAGCAAAGAGGGGCAAAATAGCAATCAGCCCCAGCATTTT,CASSKEGQNSNQPQHF,TRBJ1-5,.,.,16,TRBV21-1
TGTGCACAGAGGCAGGGTAACAACTATGGCTACACCTTC,CAQRQGNNYGYTF,TRBJ1-2,.,.,13,TRBV30
TGTGCCTCTCAGTTTAGAGTCGGGGGATACAATGAGCAGTTCTTC,CASQFRVGGYNEQFF,TRBJ2-1,.,.,15,TRBV6-5
TGTGCCAGCAGCCCCTACCGTAGACTAGTCTACGAGCAGTACTTC,CASSPYRRLVYEQYF,TRBJ2-7,.,.,15,TRBV7-6
TGTGCCAGTAGTATGAATCCGGGTCAAACTGAAGCTTTCTTT,CASSMNPGQTEAFF,TRBJ1-1,.,.,14,TRBV19
TGTGCCAGCAGTTTAACAGGGGTGAACACTGAAGCTTTCTTT,CASSLTGVNTEAFF,TRBJ1-1,TRBD1,.,14,TRBV27
TGTGCCAGCAGTTTAGGGACTAGCGGGGCCCCGTACCAAGAGACCCAGTACTTC,CASSLGTSGAPYQETQYF,TRBJ2-5,TRBD2,.,18,TRBV27
TGTGCCAGCAGGGTAGCGGGAGGGATCAATGAGCAGTTCTTC,CASRVAGGINEQFF,TRBJ2-1,TRBD2,.,14,TRBV27
TGTGCCAGCAGCTTAGACGCCTGGGGTTCGGGAAACTATGGCTACACCTTC,CASSLDAWGSGNYGYTF,TRBJ1-2,.,.,17,TRBV11-2
TGTGCCAGCAGCATCACAGGGGGCGTCTCGAACACTGAAGCTTTCTTT,CASSITGGVSNTEAFF,TRBJ1-1,TRBD1,.,16,TRBV7-9
TGTGCCAGCAGCTATAGGACGGGACAGATTTCGGGCTACACCTTC,CASSYRTGQISGYTF,TRBJ1-2,TRBD1,.,15,TRBV7-2
TGTGCCAGCAGCTGGAGGTCGTGGGACAGGGGAACAGACTACGAGCAGTACTTC,CASSWRSWDRGTDYEQYF,TRBJ2-7,TRBD1,.,18,TRBV5-6
TGCGCCAGCAGCCAAGCTAACGATATGAACACCGGGGAGCTGTTTTTT,CASSQANDMNTGELFF,TRBJ2-2,.,.,16,TRBV4-3
TGTGCCTCCCGAGCGGGACTAGCGACCTACAATGAGCAGTTCTTC,CASRAGLATYNEQFF,TRBJ2-1,TRBD2,.,15,TRBV7-2
TGTGCCAGCAGCGCTAGCGGGAGCACTCACAATGAGCAGTTCTTC,CASSASGSTHNEQFF,TRBJ2-1,TRBD2,.,15,TRBV9
TGTGCCAGCAGTATCACAGGGGACCGTAATCAGCCCCAGCATTTT,CASSITGDRNQPQHF,TRBJ1-5,TRBD1,.,15,TRBV2
TGTGCCATCAGTGAGTCGTCAAGGGGCTCGTCCACAGATACGCAGTATTTT,CAISESSRGSSTDTQYF,TRBJ2-3,.,.,17,TRBV10-3
TGTGCCAGCAGCCCCGTCCCGGGACTAGCGGGAGCCCAGATTAACAATGAGCAGTTCTTC,CASSPVPGLAGAQINNEQFF,TRBJ2-1,TRBD2,.,20,TRBV5-4
TGTGCCAGCAGTTTCAGTAATGAAAAACTGTTTTTT,CASSFSNEKLFF,TRBJ1-4,.,.,12,TRBV28
TGTGCCAGCAGCGTAGGGGGCAACCCCGGAAACACCATATATTTT,CASSVGGNPGNTIYF,TRBJ1-3,.,.,15,TRBV9
TGTGCCATCAGAGCGGACAGGTCGAGCTCCTACGAGCAGTACTTC,CAIRADRSSSYEQYF,TRBJ2-7,TRBD1,.,15,TRBV10-3
TGCGCCAGCAGGAGGCAAGAGACCCAGTACTTC,CASRRQETQYF,TRBJ2-5,.,.,11,TRBV5-1
TGTGCCAGCAGCGCCTTGACAGGGGGAATTTCCTACGAGCAGTACTTC,CASSALTGGISYEQYF,TRBJ2-7,TRBD1,.,16,TRBV7-2
TGTGCCAGCAGCTTAGCGCGGGGACTAGCGGGAGGCGAGACCCAGTACTTC,CASSLARGLAGGETQYF,TRBJ2-5,TRBD2,.,17,TRBV7-9
TGTGCCAGCAGCCCGCTAGCGGGAGACACCGGGGAGCTGTTTTTT,CASSPLAGDTGELFF,TRBJ2-2,TRBD2,.,15,TRBV4-2
TGTGCCAGCAGCTTAACTTCCGGACTAGCCGGTGAGCAGTTCTTC,CASSLTSGLAGEQFF,TRBJ2-1,TRBD2,.,15,TRBV11-2
TGTGCCAGCAGCACTGAAACCTACGAGCAGTACTTC,CASSTETYEQYF,TRBJ2-7,.,.,12,TRBV2
TGTGCCAGCAGCTTAGAGTACGGACAGGGGCCTAGCTATGGCTACACCTTC,CASSLEYGQGPSYGYTF,TRBJ1-2,TRBD1,.,17,TRBV7-9
TGTGCCAGCGGAGAGCGGGGGGCCTACAATGAGCAGTTCTTC,CASGERGAYNEQFF,TRBJ2-1,TRBD2,.,14,TRBV27
TGTGCCAGCACCCAGAGGAGATCCGAGCAGTACTTC,CASTQRRSEQYF,TRBJ2-7,.,.,12,TRBV2
TGTGCCAGCAGTGACTCGACTAGCTCTGGGGCCAACGTCCTGACTTTC,CASSDSTSSGANVLTF,TRBJ2-6,.,.,16,TRBV6-4
TGTGCCAGCAGCCCGCGACAGGGGGCCATGTCAACGAAAGCTTTCTTT,CASSPRQGAMSTKAFF,TRBJ1-1,TRBD1,once,16,TRBV5-5
TGTGCCAGCAGTTACGAGGGTGAGCAGTTCTTC,CASSYEGEQFF,TRBJ2-1,.,.,11,TRBV6-6